One sample yielded the 26 T cell receptor beta chains listed below, sequenced in a study of blood T cells in healthy people across ages. For the second PCR, which ran for about 6 to 11 cycles, a sample-barcoded 5' primer and a J-beta primer mix were used. TCRdb called the 5' RACE reads again in MiXCR, with one record for every CDR3 protein. This sample has about 640,000 distinct CDR3 sequences, with under 70% found just once. The sample consisted of blood. All receptors come from a man in his fifties or sixties in good health.

The chain couples TRBV12-3 or TRBV12-4 to TRBJ2-7; D not resolved. The J call is doubtful: the DNA matches TRBJ2-5 better. The CDR3 spans 13 residues. CDR3 in DNA: TGTGCCAGCAGTGTGTTTCCTCAAGAGACCCAGTACTTC. As protein: CASSVFPQETQYF.

The J gene is TRBJ2-7, the V gene TRBV7-2; D is tentatively TRBD1 or TRBD2 (5 bases each). The CDR3 runs 12 residues. Germline-derived CDR1 and CDR2 are SGHTA and FQGNSA. With 3 bases removed from V and 6 bases from J, the gap between germline ends came to 9 bases. In DNA, the CDR3 is TGTGCCAGCAGCTTTCCAGGGACCGAGCAGTACTTC. Residues: CASSFPGTEQYF.

This clonotype was detected a few times. V is TRBV29-1 and J is TRBJ2-1, with TRBD1 identical over 9 bases. J was trimmed by 2 bases and V by 6 bases; bases with no gene match: 11. CDR3 size: 16 residues. The germline V gene encodes CDR1 SQVTM and CDR2 ANQGSEA. The CDR3 coding sequence is TGCAGCGTGATCCCCCCGGGACAGGGAACCTACAATGAGCAGTTCTTC. Translation gives CSVIPPGQGTYNEQFF.

About this clonotype itself: A much larger clone is a single base away; this may be a read error. V gene TRBV7-2 combines with J gene TRBJ2-5, with D uncertain. CDR3 length: 15 amino acids. Germline assignment: CDR1 SGHTA and CDR2 FQGNSA. V lost 2 bases, J lost 11 bases, and 21 bases lay in between. CDR3 protein: CASSLSQASYNEQYF. The CDR3 DNA reads TGTGCCAGCAGCTTAAGTCAGGCCTCCTACAATGAGCAGTACTTC.

A few counts support this clonotype. The chain is built from TRBV7-2 and TRBJ1-6; 8 bases are a match to TRBD1. The V segment lost 5 bases and the J segment 9 bases; nucleotides outside the gene matches: 9. CDR3 length equals 15 residues. The germline gives CDR1 SGHTA, CDR2 FQGNSA. The CDR3 sequence is CASSPRQGSISPLHF. For the CDR3, the DNA is TGTGCCAGCAGCCCCCGACAGGGGTCTATTTCACCCCTCCACTTT. Full variable domain (remainder filled in from reference TRBV7-2 and TRBJ1-6): GAGVSQSPSNKVTEKGKDVELRCDPISGHTALYWYRQSLGQGLEFLIYFQGNSAPDKSGLPSDRFSAERTGGSVSTLTIQRTQQEDSAVYLCASSPRQGSISPLHFGNGTRLTVT.

This clonotype has just a few counts. The chain recombines TRBV4-1 with TRBJ2-1; 7 bases fit TRBD2. Germline trimming cut 4 bases from V and 0 bases from J; bases unmatched to any gene: 6. Looked up from germline, CDR1 is MGHRA and CDR2 is YSYEKL. The CDR3 extends over 16 amino acids. This CDR3 is CASSPPSGDSYNEQFF. DNA for the CDR3: TGCGCCAGCAGCCCTCCAAGCGGGGACTCCTACAATGAGCAGTTCTTC.

The V gene is TRBV2, the J gene TRBJ2-1, with TRBD1 matching 9 bases. The V gene end was trimmed by 8 bases and the J gene end by 4 bases; junction bases not matched to a gene: 6. The germline gives CDR1 SNHLY, CDR2 FYNNEI. This CDR3 spans 14 amino acids. The CDR3 bases are TGTGCCAGCGAACCGGGACAGGGTTACAATGAGCAGTTCTTC. Encoded protein: CASEPGQGYNEQFF. Using reference TRBV2 and TRBJ2-1 for the parts outside the CDR3, the full variable domain is EPEVTQTPSHQVTQMGQEVILRCVPISNHLYFYWYRQILGQKVEFLVSFYNNEISEKSEIFDDQFSVERPDGSNFTLKIRSTKLEDSAMYFCASEPGQGYNEQFFGPGTRLTVL.

The chain recombines TRBV10-3 with TRBJ2-2; perhaps TRBD2 as D (5 bases). CDR3 length: 14 amino acids. The V gene lost 4 bases and the J gene lost 1 base, with 7 bases spanning the gap. Germline V gene data show CDR1 as ENHRY and CDR2 as SYGVKD. As DNA, the CDR3 is TGTGCCATCAGTGGGAGGCTGAACACCGGGGAGCTGTTTTTT. It encodes CAISGRLNTGELFF.

In this sample, this clonotype turned up a few times. The rearrangement uses TRBV7-2 and TRBJ2-5; D is uncertain. This CDR3 is built from 12 residues. The V end lost 4 bases, the J end lost 11 bases, and 14 bases lay between the germline ends. The germline V gene has CDR1 SGHTA and CDR2 FQGNSA. The CDR3 spells CASSSDLSEQYF. The DNA of the CDR3 is TGTGCCAGCAGCTCGGATTTGTCTGAGCAGTACTTC.

In regard to this clonotype: The germline gene is not matched at one end of the junction; a read error may be the cause. This chain joins TRBV6-1 and TRBJ2-7; 11 nucleotides line up with TRBD1. The V gene's germline CDR1 is MNHNS and CDR2 SASEGT. The CDR3 consists of 17 residues. The CDR3 sequence is CACSRTGGPLSYNEQYF. CDR3 coding DNA: TGTGCCTGCAGCCGGACAGGGGGCCCGCTCTCCTACAATGAGCAGTACTTC.

The chain uses TRBV6-1 and TRBJ2-7; D may be TRBD1 or TRBD2 (6 bases each). This CDR3 contains 15 residues. Trimming shortened V by 0 bases and J by 2 bases, and 11 bases separated the two germline ends. Germline CDR1 reads MNHNS; CDR2 reads SASEGT. CDR3 coding DNA: TGTGCCAGCAGTGAAGCGGTGAGGGGGGCCTACGAGCAGTACTTC. This sequence encodes CASSEAVRGAYEQYF.

The chain joins TRBV28 to TRBJ2-1; 9 bases are a match to TRBD2. Germline trimming cut 7 bases from V and 6 bases from J; bases unmatched to any gene: 10. The germline V gene encodes CDR1 MDHEN and CDR2 SYDVKM. The CDR3 is 15 amino acids. As DNA, the CDR3 is TGTGCCAGCACTCCAGCGGGGGGTAGGCTCAATGAGCAGTTCTTC. It specifies CASTPAGGRLNEQFF.

The chain couples TRBV4-1 to TRBJ1-6; the D gene is possibly TRBD1 (6 bases). With 2 bases removed from V and 0 bases from J, the gap between germline ends came to 11 bases. Per the germline V gene, CDR1 is MGHRA and CDR2 is YSYEKL. The CDR3 contains 17 residues. CDR3 sequence (DNA): TGCGCCAGCAGCCAACTTACAGGGAGCTCCTATAATTCACCCCTCCACTTT. Its protein product is CASSQLTGSSYNSPLHF.

The chain combines TRBV6-5 with TRBJ2-7; D tentatively reads TRBD1 or TRBD2 (7 bases each). The V and J ends lost 2 bases and 5 bases respectively, with 19 bases between them. There are 16 residues in the CDR3. Per germline, CDR1 MNHEY and CDR2 SVGAGI. Here the CDR3 DNA reads TGTGCCAGCAGTTACGGTTGGACCAGGGGGGGCAACGAGCAGTACTTC. Amino acid sequence: CASSYGWTRGGNEQYF.

The chain carries TRBV5-1 and TRBJ2-3, with D possibly being TRBD1 (5 bases). The CDR3 extends over 14 amino acids. The germline gives CDR1 SGHRS, CDR2 YFSETQ. The ends were cut back, 3 bases at V and 1 base at J, with 9 bases in the middle. The CDR3 is CASSSRVGTDTQYF. The CDR3 DNA is TGCGCCAGCAGCTCCAGGGTCGGCACAGATACGCAGTATTTT.

This clonotype was counted many times. The chain recombines TRBV29-1 with TRBJ2-5; 8 bases align to TRBD1. The CDR3 runs 13 residues. CDR1 and CDR2 from the germline V gene are SQVTM and ANQGSEA. V trimming: 7 bases; J trimming: 4 bases; junction bases outside the gene matches: 8. The chain's CDR3 is CSANQGAGETQYF. As DNA, the CDR3 is TGCAGCGCTAACCAGGGGGCAGGAGAGACCCAGTACTTC.

The J gene is TRBJ1-4, the V gene TRBV12-3 or TRBV12-4; D may be TRBD1 (5 bases). Deletions cut 5 bases from V and 7 bases from J, with 5 bases between. The CDR3 consists of 11 residues. The CDR3 DNA follows: TGTGCCAGCAGTGACAGTGAAAAACTGTTTTTT. As protein: CASSDSEKLFF.

Ten or more counts support this clonotype. Being one base from a much bigger clone, this may be a read error. CDR3 loop: CASSEARAGKGEQYF. The CDR3 DNA reads TGTGCCAGCAGTGAAGCTCGAGCAGGTAAAGGCGAGCAGTACTTC. J is TRBJ2-7 and V is TRBV2, with no clear D. Trimming took off 0 bases at V and 6 bases at J, with 15 bases between the two ends. The germline CDR1 and CDR2 sequences are SNHLY and FYNNEI. The CDR3 is 15 residues long.

V and J are TRBV20-1 and TRBJ2-4; D tentatively fits TRBD1 or TRBD2 (7 bases each). The J call may be mistaken, given a closer DNA end match to TRBJ2-7. Germline CDR1 DFQATT, CDR2 SNEGSKA (reference sequence). The CDR3 loop spans 16 amino acids. CDR3 DNA: TGCAGTGCTAGAGATGGAGACAGGGAGGGTTTCTACGAGCAGTACTTC. It translates to CSARDGDREGFYEQYF.

This clonotype has more than one count but fewer than ten. This chain connects TRBV5-1 to TRBJ1-1; D is unresolved. The germline V and J ends were trimmed by 4 bases and 7 bases, with 14 bases remaining between them. Germline V CDR1 and CDR2: SGHRS, YFSETQ. The CDR3 runs to 13 residues. CDR3 nucleotide sequence: TGCGCCAGCAGCACGCGTCCAGGAGGTGAAGCTTTCTTT. Protein sequence: CASSTRPGGEAFF.

The chain carries TRBV20-1 and TRBJ2-5; no definite D call. V dropped 5 bases and J dropped 4 bases, with 17 bases sitting between them. Germline V gives CDR1 DFQATT, CDR2 SNEGSKA (reference sequence). The CDR3 is 14 residues long. The CDR3 region has the DNA TGCAGTGCTCCTCGAGGTGGGGTTCGAGAGACCCAGTACTTC. Residues: CSAPRGGVRETQYF.

Of note for this clonotype: An end of the junction differs from the germline gene, which may be a read error. This sequence joins TRBV9 and TRBJ2-6; a possible D gene is TRBD1 (5 bases). CDR1 is SGDLS, CDR2 YYNGEE, per germline. The CDR3 covers 17 residues. The CDR3, as DNA: TGTGCCAGCAGCGTATTCGGGCTACAATCTGGGGCCAACGCCCTGACTTTC. Amino acids: CASSVFGLQSGANALTF.

J is TRBJ2-4 and V is TRBV5-1, with D perhaps TRBD1 or TRBD2 (6 bases each). The J call may not be correct, given that the DNA end is closer to TRBJ2-5. Looked up from germline, CDR1 is SGHRS and CDR2 is YFSETQ. There are 16 residues in the CDR3. The CDR3 sequence is CASNSTGGGGQETQYF. The CDR3 nucleotides are TGCGCCAGCAACTCGACCGGAGGGGGTGGCCAAGAGACCCAGTACTTC.

This rearrangement joins TRBV6-1 to TRBJ2-5; perhaps TRBD1 as D (6 bases). The end of the DNA fits TRBJ2-7 better, so the J call may be wrong. Germline CDR1 and CDR2: MNHNS and SASEGT. The CDR3 runs 14 residues. In DNA form, the CDR3 reads TGTGCCAGCAGCGCGTCACAGGGCCCCCACGAGCAGTACTTC. As protein: CASSASQGPHEQYF.

V and J are TRBV7-6 and TRBJ2-3; D gene uncertain. CDR3 size: 14 residues. V was clipped by 5 bases and J by 5 bases, with 14 bases between them. Germline CDR1 reads SGHVS; CDR2 reads FNYEAQ. The CDR3 is CASSVETVGDTQYF. DNA for the CDR3: TGTGCCAGCAGCGTAGAAACTGTTGGAGATACGCAGTATTTT.

The chain is built from TRBV7-9 and TRBJ2-7; D may correspond to TRBD1 or TRBD2 (5 bases each). The ends were cut back, 1 base at V and 7 bases at J, with 14 bases in the middle. The germline CDR1 and CDR2 sequences are SEHNR and FQNEAQ (reference sequence). The CDR3 has 14 amino acids. The CDR3, as DNA: TGTGCCAGCAGCTTAGAGGGCAGGGCGGGTGAGCAGTACTTC. This codes for CASSLEGRAGEQYF.